The rows below give T cell receptor beta chains drawn from one sample of a study of a mutant IDH1 vaccine in newly diagnosed glioma. Measured with immunoSEQ multiplex PCR; TCRdb has only the in-frame clones, and not every one. This sample yields tens of thousands of clones, of which approximately 86% are seen a single time; under 3.5% belongs to the top ten. The sequencing used PBMCs, collected from a glioma patient treated with radiotherapy, temozolomide or both. The receptors stem from a man aged 25-45 years with glioma. The CDR3 runs from the conserved cysteine through the conserved F or W. A D gene is named only where the DNA matches it firmly. Only part of the rows carry a size: once, few, many, or a class if the clone is expanded.

>15|TRBV7-9|TRBJ1-2|.|.
CASSLEAILSSGYTF
TGTGCCAGCAGCTTAGAGGCCATCCTTTCTTCGGGCTACACCTTC
>11|TRBV21-1|TRBJ2-7|.|.
CASSATYEQYF
TGTGCCAGCAGCGCCACCTACGAGCAGTACTTC
>17|TRBV28|TRBJ2-7|.|TRBD1
CASLPRQLQGESYEQYF
TGTGCCAGCCTTCCTCGTCAGTTACAGGGGGAATCGTACGAGCAGTACTTC
>13|TRBV7-9|TRBJ1-2|.|.
CASSLAGNYGYTF
TGTGCCAGCAGCCTAGCCGGAAACTATGGCTACACCTTC
>16|TRBV27|TRBJ2-7|once|TRBD2
CASSLLSGGHTYEQYF
TGTGCCAGCAGTCTACTTAGCGGGGGGCACACCTACGAGCAGTACTTC
>16|TRBV19|TRBJ2-6|.|TRBD1
CATGTGGFSGANVLTF
TGTGCCACTGGGACAGGGGGGTTCTCTGGGGCCAACGTCCTGACTTTC
>15|TRBV15|TRBJ1-4|.|.
CATSREPHRDEKLFF
TGTGCCACCAGCAGAGAGCCCCACAGGGATGAAAAACTGTTTTTT
>12|TRBV7-6|TRBJ1-1|.|.
CASSFLNTEAFF
TGTGCCAGCAGCTTTCTGAACACTGAAGCTTTCTTT
>13|TRBV5-5|TRBJ2-7|.|TRBD1
CASSRQGAYEQYF
TGTGCCAGCAGCCGACAGGGGGCCTACGAGCAGTACTTC
>13|TRBV9|TRBJ1-1|.|TRBD1
CASANRGRTEAFF
TGTGCCAGCGCGAACAGGGGGCGGACTGAAGCTTTCTTT
>15|TRBV25-1|TRBJ1-6|few|TRBD1
CASISTGGRNSPLHF
TGTGCCAGCATTTCGACAGGGGGAAGGAATTCACCCCTCCACTTT
>12|TRBV28|TRBJ1-1|.|.
CASSLRSPEAFF
TGTGCCAGCAGTTTACGTAGCCCTGAAGCTTTCTTT
>16|TRBV9|TRBJ2-2|.|TRBD1
CASSWGTGSDTGELFF
TGTGCCAGCAGTTGGGGGACAGGGAGTGACACCGGGGAGCTGTTTTTT
>16|TRBV9|TRBJ2-2|.|.
CASSVAWGPQVGELFF
TGTGCCAGCAGCGTAGCTTGGGGGCCACAGGTCGGGGAGCTGTTTTTT
>14|TRBV30|TRBJ1-4|few|.
CAWTRTVTNEKLFF
TGTGCCTGGACTCGGACAGTCACTAATGAAAAACTGTTTTTT
>15|TRBV7-9|TRBJ1-3|.|.
CASSKRQALGNTIYF
TGTGCCAGCAGTAAAAGACAGGCACTTGGAAACACCATATATTTT
>13|TRBV6-5|TRBJ1-1|few|.
CASSYSQTTEAFF
TGTGCCAGCAGTTACTCCCAGACCACTGAAGCTTTCTTT
>12|TRBV10-2|TRBJ1-2|.|.
CASSEGSYGYTF
TGCGCCAGCAGTGAAGGGTCCTATGGCTACACCTTC
>16|TRBV9|TRBJ2-2|.|TRBD2
CASSSNRGGYTGELFF
TGTGCCAGCAGCTCCAATCGGGGGGGCTACACCGGGGAGCTGTTTTTT
>15|TRBV27|TRBJ2-7|.|.
CASSLSRGTLYEQYF
TGTGCCAGCAGTTTATCGAGGGGGACCCTCTACGAGCAGTACTTC
>14|TRBV18|TRBJ1-4|.|.
CASSVTGGNEKLFF
TGTGCCAGCTCAGTAACGGGAGGGAATGAAAAACTGTTTTTT
>14|TRBV6-5|TRBJ1-3|.|TRBD1
CASSKDRGGNTIYF
TGTGCCAGCAGTAAAGACAGGGGTGGGAACACCATATATTTT
>15|TRBV28|TRBJ2-7|.|TRBD1
CASSFSGTGVFEQYF
TGTGCCAGCAGTTTCTCCGGGACAGGGGTTTTCGAGCAGTACTTC